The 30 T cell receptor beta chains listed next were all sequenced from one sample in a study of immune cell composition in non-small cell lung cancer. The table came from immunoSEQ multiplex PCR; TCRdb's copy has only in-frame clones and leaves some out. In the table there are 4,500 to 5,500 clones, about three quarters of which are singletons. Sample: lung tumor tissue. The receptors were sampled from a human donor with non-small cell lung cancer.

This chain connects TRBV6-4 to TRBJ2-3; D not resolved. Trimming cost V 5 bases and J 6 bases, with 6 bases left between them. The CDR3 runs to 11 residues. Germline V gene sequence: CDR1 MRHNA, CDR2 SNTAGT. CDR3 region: CASSLIDTQYF. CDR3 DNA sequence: TGTGCCAGCAGTCTAATTGATACGCAGTATTTT.

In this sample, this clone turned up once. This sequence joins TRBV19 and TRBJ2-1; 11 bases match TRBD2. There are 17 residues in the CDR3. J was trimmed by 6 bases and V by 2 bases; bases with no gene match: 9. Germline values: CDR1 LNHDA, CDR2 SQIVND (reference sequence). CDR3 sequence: CASSITSGSQRGNEQFF. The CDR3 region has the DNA TGTGCCAGTAGTATAACTAGCGGGAGCCAACGGGGCAATGAGCAGTTCTTC.

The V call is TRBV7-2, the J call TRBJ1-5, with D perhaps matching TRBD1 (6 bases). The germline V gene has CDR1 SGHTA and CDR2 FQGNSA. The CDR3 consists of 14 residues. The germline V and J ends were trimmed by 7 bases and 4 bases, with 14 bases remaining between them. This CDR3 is CASNEQGGNQPQHF. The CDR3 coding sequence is TGTGCCAGCAACGAACAGGGAGGGAATCAGCCCCAGCATTTT. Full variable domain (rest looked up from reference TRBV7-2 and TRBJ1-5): GAGVSQSPSNKVTEKGKDVELRCDPISGHTALYWYRQSLGQGLEFLIYFQGNSAPDKSGLPSDRFSAERTGGSVSTLTIQRTQQEDSAVYLCASNEQGGNQPQHFGDGTRLSIL.

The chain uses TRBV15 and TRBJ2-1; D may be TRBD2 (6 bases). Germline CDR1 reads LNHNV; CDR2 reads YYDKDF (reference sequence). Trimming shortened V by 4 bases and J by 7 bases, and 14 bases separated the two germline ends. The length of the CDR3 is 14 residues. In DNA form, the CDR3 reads TGTGCCACCAGCAAAAATGGGCGGGATAATGAGCAGTTCTTC. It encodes CATSKNGRDNEQFF. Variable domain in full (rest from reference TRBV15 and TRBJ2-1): DAMVIQNPRYQVTQFGKPVTLSCSQTLNHNVMYWYQQKSSQAPKLLFHYYDKDFNNEADTPDNFQSRRPNTSFCFLDIRSPGLGDTAMYLCATSKNGRDNEQFFGPGTRLTVL.

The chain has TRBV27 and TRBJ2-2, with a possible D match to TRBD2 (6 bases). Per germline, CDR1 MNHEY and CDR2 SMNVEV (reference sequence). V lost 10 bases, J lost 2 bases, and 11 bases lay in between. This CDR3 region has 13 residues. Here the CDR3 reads CATLADNTGELFF. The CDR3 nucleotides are TGTGCCACGTTAGCGGATAACACCGGGGAGCTGTTTTTT.

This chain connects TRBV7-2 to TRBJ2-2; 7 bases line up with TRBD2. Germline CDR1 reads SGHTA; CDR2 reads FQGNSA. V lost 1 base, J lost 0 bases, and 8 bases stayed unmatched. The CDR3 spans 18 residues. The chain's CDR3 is CASSLVWLAETNTGELFF. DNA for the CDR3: TGTGCCAGCAGCTTAGTATGGCTAGCGGAAACGAACACCGGGGAGCTGTTTTTT.

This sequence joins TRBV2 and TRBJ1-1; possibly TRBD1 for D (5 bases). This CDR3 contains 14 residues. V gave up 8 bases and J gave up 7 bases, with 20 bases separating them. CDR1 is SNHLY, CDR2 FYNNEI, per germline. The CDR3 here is CASLFAGGGGEAFF. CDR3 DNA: TGTGCCAGCCTCTTCGCGGGGGGAGGTGGTGAAGCTTTCTTT. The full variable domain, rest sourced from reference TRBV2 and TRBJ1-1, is EPEVTQTPSHQVTQMGQEVILRCVPISNHLYFYWYRQILGQKVEFLVSFYNNEISEKSEIFDDQFSVERPDGSNFTLKIRSTKLEDSAMYFCASLFAGGGGEAFFGQGTRLTVV.

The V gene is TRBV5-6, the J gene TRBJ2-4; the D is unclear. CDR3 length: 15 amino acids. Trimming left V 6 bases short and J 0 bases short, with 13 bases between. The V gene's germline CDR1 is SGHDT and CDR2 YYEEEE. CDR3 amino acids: CASNRRRVAKNIQYF. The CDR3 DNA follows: TGTGCCAGCAACAGAAGACGTGTAGCCAAAAACATTCAGTACTTC.

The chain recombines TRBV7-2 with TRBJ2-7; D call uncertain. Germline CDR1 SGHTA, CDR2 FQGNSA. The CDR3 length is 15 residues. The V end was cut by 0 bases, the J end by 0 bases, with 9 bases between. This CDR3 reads CASSLASSSSYEQYF. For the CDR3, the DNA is TGTGCCAGCAGCTTAGCTAGCAGTTCCTCCTACGAGCAGTACTTC.

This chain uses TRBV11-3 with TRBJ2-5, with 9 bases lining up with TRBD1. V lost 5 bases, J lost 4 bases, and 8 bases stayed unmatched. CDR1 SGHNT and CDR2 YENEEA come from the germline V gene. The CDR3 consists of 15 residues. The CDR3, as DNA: TGTGCCAGCAGCCAACAGGGGGCCCCACCAGAGACCCAGTACTTC. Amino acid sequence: CASSQQGAPPETQYF.

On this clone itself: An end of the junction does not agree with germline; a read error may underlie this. The CDR3 coding sequence is TGTGCCAGCTCAGAACAGGGTGCCGGGGAGCTATTTTTT. Amino acid sequence: CASSEQGAGELFF. The chain combines TRBV18 with TRBJ2-2; tentative D call: TRBD1 (6 bases). The CDR3 runs to 13 residues. Germline V gives CDR1 KGHSH, CDR2 LQKENI.

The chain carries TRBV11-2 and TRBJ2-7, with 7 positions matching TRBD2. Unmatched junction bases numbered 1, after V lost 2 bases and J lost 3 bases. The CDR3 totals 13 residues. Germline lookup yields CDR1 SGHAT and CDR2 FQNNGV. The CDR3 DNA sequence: TGTGCCAGCAGCTTATGGGGGGGCTACGAGCAGTACTTC. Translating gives CASSLWGGYEQYF.

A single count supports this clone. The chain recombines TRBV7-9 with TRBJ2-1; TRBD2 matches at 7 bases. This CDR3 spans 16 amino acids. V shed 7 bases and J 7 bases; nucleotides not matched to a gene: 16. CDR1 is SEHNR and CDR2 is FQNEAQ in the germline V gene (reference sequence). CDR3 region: CASTLSPSLAENEQFF. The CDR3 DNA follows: TGTGCCAGCACCCTGAGCCCCTCGCTAGCGGAAAATGAGCAGTTCTTC. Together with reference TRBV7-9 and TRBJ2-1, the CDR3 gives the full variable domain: DTGVSQNPRHKITKRGQNVTFRCDPISEHNRLYWYRQTLGQGPEFLTYFQNEAQLEKSRLLSDRFSAERPKGSFSTLEIQRTEQGDSAMYLCASTLSPSLAENEQFFGPGTRLTVL.

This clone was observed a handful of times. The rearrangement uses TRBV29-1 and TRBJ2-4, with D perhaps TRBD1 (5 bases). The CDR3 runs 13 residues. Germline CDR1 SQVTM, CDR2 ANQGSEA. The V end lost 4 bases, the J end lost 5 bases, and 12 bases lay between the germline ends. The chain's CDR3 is CSVVRVAENIQYF. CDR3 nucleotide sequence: TGCAGCGTTGTCAGGGTAGCAGAAAACATTCAGTACTTC.

In DNA form, the CDR3 reads TGTGCCAGCACCACTGTTAAGCCAGGGGGCACAGATACGCAGTATTTT. Its protein product is CASTTVKPGGTDTQYF. The chain joins TRBV7-9 to TRBJ2-3; D may be TRBD1 (6 bases). The CDR3 is made up of 16 amino acids. Trimming removed 7 bases at V and 1 base at J, with 18 bases between. Germline V CDR1 and CDR2: SEHNR, FQNEAQ (reference sequence).

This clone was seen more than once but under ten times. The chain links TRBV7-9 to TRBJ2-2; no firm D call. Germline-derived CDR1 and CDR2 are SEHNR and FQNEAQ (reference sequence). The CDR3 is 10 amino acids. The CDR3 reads CVQNTGELFF. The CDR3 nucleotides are TGTGTACAGAACACCGGGGAGCTGTTTTTT.

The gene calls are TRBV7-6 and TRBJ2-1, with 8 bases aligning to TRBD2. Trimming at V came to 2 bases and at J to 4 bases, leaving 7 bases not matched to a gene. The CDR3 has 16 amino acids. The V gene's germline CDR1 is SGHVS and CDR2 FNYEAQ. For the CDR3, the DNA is TGTGCCAGCAGCTTAAGGGCGGGAGGAACTTACAATGAGCAGTTCTTC. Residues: CASSLRAGGTYNEQFF. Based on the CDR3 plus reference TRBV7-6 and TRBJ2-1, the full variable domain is GAGVSQSPRYKVTKRGQDVALRCDPISGHVSLYWYRQALGQGPEFLTYFNYEAQQDKSGLPNDRFSAERPEGSISTLTIQRTEQRDSAMYRCASSLRAGGTYNEQFFGPGTRLTVL.

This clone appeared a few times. The CDR3 here is CASSPQARDYEQYF. The CDR3 coding sequence is TGTGCCAGCTCACCTCAGGCCAGGGATTACGAGCAGTACTTC. The J gene is TRBJ2-7, the V gene TRBV18, with D tentatively TRBD1 (5 bases). Germline CDR1 KGHSH, CDR2 LQKENI. V was trimmed by 3 bases and J by 4 bases, leaving 13 bases between them. The CDR3 extends over 14 amino acids. The whole variable domain, remainder taken from reference TRBV18 and TRBJ2-7, is NAGVMQNPRHLVRRRGQEARLRCSPMKGHSHVYWYRQLPEEGLKFMVYLQKENIIDESGMPKERFSAEFPKEGPSILRIQQVVRGDSAAYFCASSPQARDYEQYFGPGTRLTVT.

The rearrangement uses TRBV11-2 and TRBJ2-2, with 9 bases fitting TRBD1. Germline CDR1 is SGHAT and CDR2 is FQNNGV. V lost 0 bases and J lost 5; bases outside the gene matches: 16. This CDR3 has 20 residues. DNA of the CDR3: TGTGCCAGCAGCTTAGATTTTCGGTGGTCCCGGGACAGGGTTACCGGGGAGCTGTTTTTT. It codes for CASSLDFRWSRDRVTGELFF.

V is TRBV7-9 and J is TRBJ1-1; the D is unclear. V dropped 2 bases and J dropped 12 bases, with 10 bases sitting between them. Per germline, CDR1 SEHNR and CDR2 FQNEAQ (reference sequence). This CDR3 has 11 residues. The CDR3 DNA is TGTGCCAGCAGCTTAAGCCCCATGACTTTCTTT. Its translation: CASSLSPMTFF.

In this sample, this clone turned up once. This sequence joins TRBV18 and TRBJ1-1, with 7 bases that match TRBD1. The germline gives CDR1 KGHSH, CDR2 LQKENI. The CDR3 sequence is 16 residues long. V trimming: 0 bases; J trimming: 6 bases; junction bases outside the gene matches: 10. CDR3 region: CASSPPNRGMEAEAFF. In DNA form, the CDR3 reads TGTGCCAGCTCACCACCGAACAGGGGAATGGAAGCTGAAGCTTTCTTT.

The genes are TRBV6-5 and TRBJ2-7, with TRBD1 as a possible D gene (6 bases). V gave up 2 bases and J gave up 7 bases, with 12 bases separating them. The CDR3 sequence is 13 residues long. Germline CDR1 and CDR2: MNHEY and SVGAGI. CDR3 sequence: CASSYRDIGEQYF. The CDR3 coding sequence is TGTGCCAGCAGTTACCGGGACATCGGAGAGCAGTACTTC.

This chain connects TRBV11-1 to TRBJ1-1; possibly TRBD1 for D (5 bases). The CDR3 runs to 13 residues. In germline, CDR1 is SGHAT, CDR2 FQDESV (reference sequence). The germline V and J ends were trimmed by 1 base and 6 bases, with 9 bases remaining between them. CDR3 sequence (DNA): TGTGCCAGCAGCTTAGATCAGGGTTCTGAAGCTTTCTTT. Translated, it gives CASSLDQGSEAFF.

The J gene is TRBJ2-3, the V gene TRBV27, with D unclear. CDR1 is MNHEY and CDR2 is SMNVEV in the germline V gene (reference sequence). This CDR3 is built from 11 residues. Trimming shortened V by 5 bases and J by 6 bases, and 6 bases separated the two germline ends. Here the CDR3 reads CASSTWDTQYF. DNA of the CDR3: TGTGCCAGCAGTACTTGGGATACGCAGTATTTT.

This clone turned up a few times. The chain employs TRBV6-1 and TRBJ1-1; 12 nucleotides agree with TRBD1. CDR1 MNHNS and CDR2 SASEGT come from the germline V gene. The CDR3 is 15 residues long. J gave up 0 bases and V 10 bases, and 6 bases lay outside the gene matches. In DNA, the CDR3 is TGTGCCAACGGGGGACAGGGGGCTTTGAACACTGAAGCTTTCTTT. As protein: CANGGQGALNTEAFF.

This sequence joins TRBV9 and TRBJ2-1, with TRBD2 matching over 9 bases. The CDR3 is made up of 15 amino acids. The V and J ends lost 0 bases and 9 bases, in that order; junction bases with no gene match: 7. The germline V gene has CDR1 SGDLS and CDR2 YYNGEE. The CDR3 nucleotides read TGTGCCAGCAGCGTAGGTTTTAGGCGGGAGGGTGAGCAGTTCTTC. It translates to CASSVGFRREGEQFF. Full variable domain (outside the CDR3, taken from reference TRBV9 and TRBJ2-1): DSGVTQTPKHLITATGQRVTLRCSPRSGDLSVYWYQQSLDQGLQFLIQYYNGEERAKGNILERFSAQQFPDLHSELNLSSLELGDSALYFCASSVGFRREGEQFFGPGTRLTVL.

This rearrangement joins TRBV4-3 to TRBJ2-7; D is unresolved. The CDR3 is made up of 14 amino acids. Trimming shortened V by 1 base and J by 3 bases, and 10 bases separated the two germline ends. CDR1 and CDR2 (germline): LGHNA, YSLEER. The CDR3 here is CASSQGLVGYEQYF. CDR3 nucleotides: TGCGCCAGCAGCCAAGGGCTAGTAGGCTACGAGCAGTACTTC.

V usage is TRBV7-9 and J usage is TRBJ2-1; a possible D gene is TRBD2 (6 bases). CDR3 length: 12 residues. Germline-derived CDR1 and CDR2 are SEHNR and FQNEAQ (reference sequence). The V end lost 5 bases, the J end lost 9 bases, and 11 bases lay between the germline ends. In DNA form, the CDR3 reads TGTGCCAGCAGCCCGACTAGTTTTGAGCAGTTCTTC. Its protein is CASSPTSFEQFF.

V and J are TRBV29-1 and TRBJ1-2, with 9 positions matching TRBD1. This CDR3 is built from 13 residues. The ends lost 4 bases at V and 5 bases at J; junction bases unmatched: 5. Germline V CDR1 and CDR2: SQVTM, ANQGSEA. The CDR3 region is CSVADRGGYGYTF. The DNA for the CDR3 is TGCAGCGTTGCCGACAGGGGGGGGTATGGCTACACCTTC.

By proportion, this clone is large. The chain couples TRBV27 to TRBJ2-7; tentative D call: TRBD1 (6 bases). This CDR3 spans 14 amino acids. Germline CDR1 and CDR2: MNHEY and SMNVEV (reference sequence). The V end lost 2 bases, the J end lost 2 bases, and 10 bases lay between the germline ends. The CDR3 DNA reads TGTGCCAGCAGTTTAACCCGACAGGCCTACGAGCAGTACTTC. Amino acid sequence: CASSLTRQAYEQYF.